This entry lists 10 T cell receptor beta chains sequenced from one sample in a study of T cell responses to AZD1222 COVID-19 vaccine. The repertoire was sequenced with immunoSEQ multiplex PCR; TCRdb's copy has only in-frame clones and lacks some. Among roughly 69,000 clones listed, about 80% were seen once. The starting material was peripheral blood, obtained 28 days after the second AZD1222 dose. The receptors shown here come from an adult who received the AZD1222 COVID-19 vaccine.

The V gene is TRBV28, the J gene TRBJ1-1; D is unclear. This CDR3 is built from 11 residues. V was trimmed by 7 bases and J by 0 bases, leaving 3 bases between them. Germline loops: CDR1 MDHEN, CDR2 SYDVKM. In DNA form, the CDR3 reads TGTGCCAGCATAATGAACACTGAAGCTTTCTTT. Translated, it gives CASIMNTEAFF.

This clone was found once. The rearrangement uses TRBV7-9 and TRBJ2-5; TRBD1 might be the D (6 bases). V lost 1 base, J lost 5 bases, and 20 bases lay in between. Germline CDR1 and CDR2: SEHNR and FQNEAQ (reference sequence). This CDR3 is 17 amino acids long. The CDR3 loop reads CASSLDQGIGIGETQYF. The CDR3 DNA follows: TGTGCCAGCAGCTTAGACCAGGGGATCGGGATAGGGGAGACCCAGTACTTC.

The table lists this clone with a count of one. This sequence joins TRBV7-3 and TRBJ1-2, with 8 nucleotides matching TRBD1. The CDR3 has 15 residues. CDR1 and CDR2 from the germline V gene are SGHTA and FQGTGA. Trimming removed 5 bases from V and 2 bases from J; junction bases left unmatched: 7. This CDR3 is CASSPRTGSNYGYTF. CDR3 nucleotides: TGTGCCAGCAGCCCGCGGACAGGGAGCAACTATGGCTACACCTTC.

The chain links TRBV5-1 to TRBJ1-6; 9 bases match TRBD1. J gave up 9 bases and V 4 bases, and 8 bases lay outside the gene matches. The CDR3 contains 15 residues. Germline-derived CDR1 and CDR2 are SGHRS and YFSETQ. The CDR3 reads CASSAGQGEISPLHF. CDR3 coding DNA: TGCGCCAGCAGCGCGGGACAGGGTGAGATTTCACCCCTCCACTTT.

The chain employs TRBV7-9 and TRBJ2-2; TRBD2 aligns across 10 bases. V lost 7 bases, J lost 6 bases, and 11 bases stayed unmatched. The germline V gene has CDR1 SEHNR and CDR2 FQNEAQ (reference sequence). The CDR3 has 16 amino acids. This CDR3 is CASIQKASGGPGELFF. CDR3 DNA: TGTGCCAGCATCCAAAAGGCTAGCGGGGGCCCCGGGGAGCTGTTTTTT.

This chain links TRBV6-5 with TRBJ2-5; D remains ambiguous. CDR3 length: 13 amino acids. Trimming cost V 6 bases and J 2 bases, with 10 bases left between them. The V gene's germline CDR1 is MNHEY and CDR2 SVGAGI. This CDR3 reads CASRSGKQETQYF. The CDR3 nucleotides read TGTGCCAGCAGAAGTGGTAAACAAGAGACCCAGTACTTC.

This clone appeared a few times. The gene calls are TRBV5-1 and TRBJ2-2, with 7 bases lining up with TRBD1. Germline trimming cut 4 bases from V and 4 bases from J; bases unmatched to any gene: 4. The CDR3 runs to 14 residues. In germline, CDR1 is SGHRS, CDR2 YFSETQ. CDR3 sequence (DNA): TGCGCCAGCAGCGACGGACAGGTCACCGGGGAGCTGTTTTTT. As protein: CASSDGQVTGELFF. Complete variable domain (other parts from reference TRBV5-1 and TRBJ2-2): KAGVTQTPRYLIKTRGQQVTLSCSPISGHRSVSWYQQTPGQGLQFLFEYFSETQRNKGNFPGRFSGRQFSNSRSEMNVSTLELGDSALYLCASSDGQVTGELFFGEGSRLTVL.

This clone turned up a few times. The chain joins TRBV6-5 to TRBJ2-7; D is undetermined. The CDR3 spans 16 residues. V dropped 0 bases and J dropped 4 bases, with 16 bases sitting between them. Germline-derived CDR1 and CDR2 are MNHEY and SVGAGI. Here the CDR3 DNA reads TGTGCCAGCAGTTACTCGTCGTCCCCGATGCCATACGAGCAGTACTTC. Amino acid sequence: CASSYSSSPMPYEQYF.

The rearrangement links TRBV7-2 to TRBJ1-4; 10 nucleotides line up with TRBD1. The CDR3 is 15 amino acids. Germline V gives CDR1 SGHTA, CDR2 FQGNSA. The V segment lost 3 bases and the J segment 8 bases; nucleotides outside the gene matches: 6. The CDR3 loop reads CASSFTGTGDEKLFF. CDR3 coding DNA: TGTGCCAGCAGCTTTACCGGGACAGGGGACGAAAAACTGTTTTTT.

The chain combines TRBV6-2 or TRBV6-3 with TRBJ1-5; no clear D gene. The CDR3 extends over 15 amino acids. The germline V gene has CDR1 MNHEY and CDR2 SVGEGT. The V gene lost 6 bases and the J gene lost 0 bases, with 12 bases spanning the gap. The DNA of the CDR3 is TGTGCCAGCAGCAAGGGTGCATATAGCAATCAGCCCCAGCATTTT. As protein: CASSKGAYSNQPQHF.